The TCR beta chain described here comes from a study of blood T cell repertoires in COVID-19. Study-level background: Spain, Italy and the United States supplied samples that represented acute and convalescent COVID-19.

The assay was immunoSEQ multiplex PCR, and TCRdb's table has in-frame clones only and misses some. The sample consists of over 450,000 clones, about 88% of them appearing once. V was pared by 6 bases and J by 0 bases, with 9 bases between. Germline V gene data show CDR1 as LNHDA and CDR2 as SQIVND (reference sequence). There are 14 residues in the CDR3. Sequencing was done on a sample of peripheral blood. The receptor's source is a man between 18 and 35 years old with COVID-19, enrolled during active disease. The rearrangement links TRBV19 to TRBJ1-3; D ambiguous. The CDR3 loop is CASRSPSSGNTIYF. The CDR3 DNA follows: TGTGCCAGTAGATCGCCCAGCTCTGGAAACACCATATATTTT.